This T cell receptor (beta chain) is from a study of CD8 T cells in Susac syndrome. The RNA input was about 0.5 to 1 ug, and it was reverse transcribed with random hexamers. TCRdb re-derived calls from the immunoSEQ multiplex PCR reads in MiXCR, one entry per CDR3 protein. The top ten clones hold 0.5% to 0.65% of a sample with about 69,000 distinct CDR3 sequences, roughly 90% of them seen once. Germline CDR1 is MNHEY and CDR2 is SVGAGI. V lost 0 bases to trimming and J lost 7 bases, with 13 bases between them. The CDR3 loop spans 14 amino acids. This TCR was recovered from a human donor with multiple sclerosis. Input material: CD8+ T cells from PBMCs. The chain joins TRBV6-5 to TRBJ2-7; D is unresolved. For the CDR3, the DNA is TGTGCCAGCAGTTACTCGACGTCCGTAGAGGAGCAGTACTTC. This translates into CASSYSTSVEEQYF.